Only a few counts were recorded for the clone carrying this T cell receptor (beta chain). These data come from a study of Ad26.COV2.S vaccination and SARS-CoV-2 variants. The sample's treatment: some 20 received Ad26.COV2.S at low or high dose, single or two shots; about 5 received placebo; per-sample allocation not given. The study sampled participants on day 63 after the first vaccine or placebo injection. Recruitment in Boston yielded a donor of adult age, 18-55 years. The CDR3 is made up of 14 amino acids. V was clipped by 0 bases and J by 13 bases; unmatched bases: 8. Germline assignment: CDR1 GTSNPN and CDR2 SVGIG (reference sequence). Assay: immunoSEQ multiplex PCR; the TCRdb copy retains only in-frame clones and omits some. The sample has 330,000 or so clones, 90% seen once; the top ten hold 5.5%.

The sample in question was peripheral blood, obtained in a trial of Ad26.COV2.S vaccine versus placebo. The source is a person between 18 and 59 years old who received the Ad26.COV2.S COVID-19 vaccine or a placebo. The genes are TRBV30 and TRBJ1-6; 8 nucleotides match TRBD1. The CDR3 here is CAWSVGTGYNPLHF. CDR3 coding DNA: TGTGCCTGGAGTGTAGGGACAGGATATAATCCCCTCCACTTT.